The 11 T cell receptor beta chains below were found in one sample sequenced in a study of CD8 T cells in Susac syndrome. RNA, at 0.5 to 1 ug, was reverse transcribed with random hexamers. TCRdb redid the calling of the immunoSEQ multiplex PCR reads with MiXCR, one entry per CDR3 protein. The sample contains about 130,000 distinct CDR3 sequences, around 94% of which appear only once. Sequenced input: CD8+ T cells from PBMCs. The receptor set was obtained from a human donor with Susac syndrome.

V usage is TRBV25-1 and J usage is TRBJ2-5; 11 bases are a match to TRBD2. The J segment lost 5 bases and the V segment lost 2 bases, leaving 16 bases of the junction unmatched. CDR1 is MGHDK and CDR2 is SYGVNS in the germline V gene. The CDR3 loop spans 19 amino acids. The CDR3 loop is CASSEPLTSGKAWYETQYF. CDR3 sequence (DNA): TGTGCCAGCAGTGAACCTTTGACTAGCGGGAAGGCGTGGTATGAGACCCAGTACTTC.

CDR3 amino acids: CASSLGTSGTTDTQYF. In DNA form, the CDR3 reads TGTGCCAGCAGCTTAGGGACTAGCGGGACGACAGATACGCAGTATTTT. V is TRBV7-3 and J is TRBJ2-3; 13 nucleotides match TRBD2. CDR3 size: 16 residues. The germline V gene has CDR1 SGHTA and CDR2 FQGTGA. The junction had 2 bases not matched to a gene; V was cut back by 2 bases and J by 3 bases. The entire variable domain, with the rest obtained from reference TRBV7-3 and TRBJ2-3, is as follows: GAGVSQTPSNKVTEKGKYVELRCDPISGHTALYWYRQSLGQGPEFLIYFQGTGAADDSGLPNDRFFAVRPEGSVSTLKIQRTERGDSAVYLCASSLGTSGTTDTQYFGPGTRLTVL.

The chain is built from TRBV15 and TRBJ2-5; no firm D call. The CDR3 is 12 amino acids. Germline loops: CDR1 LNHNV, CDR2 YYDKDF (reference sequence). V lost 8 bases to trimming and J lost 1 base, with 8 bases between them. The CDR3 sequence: CATSNFQETQYF. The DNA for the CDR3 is TGTGCCACCTCGAACTTCCAAGAGACCCAGTACTTC.

CDR3: CSATPGTVYGYTF. For the CDR3, the DNA is TGCAGTGCTACCCCCGGGACAGTCTATGGCTACACCTTC. V gene TRBV20-1 combines with J gene TRBJ1-2, with 7 bases identical to TRBD1. The J segment lost 4 bases and the V segment lost 4 bases, leaving 6 bases of the junction unmatched. Germline lookup yields CDR1 DFQATT and CDR2 SNEGSKA (reference sequence). The CDR3 covers 13 residues.

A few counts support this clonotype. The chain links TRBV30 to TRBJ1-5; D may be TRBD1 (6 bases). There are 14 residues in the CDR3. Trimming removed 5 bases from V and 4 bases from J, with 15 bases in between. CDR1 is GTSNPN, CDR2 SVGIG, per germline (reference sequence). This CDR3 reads CAWSGGQVNQPQHF. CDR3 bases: TGTGCCTGGTCGGGGGGGCAGGTAAATCAGCCCCAGCATTTT.

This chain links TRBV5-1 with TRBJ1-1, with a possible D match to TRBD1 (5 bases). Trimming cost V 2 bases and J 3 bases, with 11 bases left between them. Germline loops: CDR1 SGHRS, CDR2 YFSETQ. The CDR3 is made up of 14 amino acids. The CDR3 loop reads CASSFGGGDTEAFF. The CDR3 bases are TGCGCCAGCAGCTTCGGGGGGGGAGACACTGAAGCTTTCTTT.

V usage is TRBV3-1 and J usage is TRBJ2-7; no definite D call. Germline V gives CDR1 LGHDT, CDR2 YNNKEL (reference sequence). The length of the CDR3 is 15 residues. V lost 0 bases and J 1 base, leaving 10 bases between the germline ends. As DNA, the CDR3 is TGTGCCAGCAGCCAAGACCCTGGCAAGTCCTACGAGCAGTACTTC. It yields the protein CASSQDPGKSYEQYF.

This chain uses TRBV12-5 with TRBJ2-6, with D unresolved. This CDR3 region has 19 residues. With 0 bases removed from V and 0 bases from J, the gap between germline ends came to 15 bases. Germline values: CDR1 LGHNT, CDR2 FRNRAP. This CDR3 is CASGLVVQVATSGANVLTF. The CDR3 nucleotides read TGTGCTAGTGGTTTGGTAGTGCAGGTCGCCACCTCTGGGGCCAACGTCCTGACTTTC.

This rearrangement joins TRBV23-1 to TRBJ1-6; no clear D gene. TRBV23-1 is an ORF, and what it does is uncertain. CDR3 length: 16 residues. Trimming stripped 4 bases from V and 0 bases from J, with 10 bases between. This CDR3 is CASSLVATSYNSPLHF. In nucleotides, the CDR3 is TGCGCCAGCAGTCTTGTAGCTACCTCCTATAATTCACCCCTCCACTTT.

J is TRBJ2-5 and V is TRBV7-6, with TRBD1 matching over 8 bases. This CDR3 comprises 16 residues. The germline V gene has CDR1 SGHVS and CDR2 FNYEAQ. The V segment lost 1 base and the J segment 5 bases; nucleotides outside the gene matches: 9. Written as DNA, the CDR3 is TGTGCCAGCAGCTTAGAAGCAGGGGGCGATGGGGAGACCCAGTACTTC. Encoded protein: CASSLEAGGDGETQYF.

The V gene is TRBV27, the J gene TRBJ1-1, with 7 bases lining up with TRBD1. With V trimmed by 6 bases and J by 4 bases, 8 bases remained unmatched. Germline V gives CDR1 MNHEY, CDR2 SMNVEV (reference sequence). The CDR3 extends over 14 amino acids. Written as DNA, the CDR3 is TGTGCCAGCAGAACTACAGGGGTCGGCACTGAAGCTTTCTTT. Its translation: CASRTTGVGTEAFF.